This T cell receptor (beta chain) came from a study of T cells after yellow fever vaccination. Overall study context: Preparation of fractions with low cell numbers was performed using SMART-Seq v4 Ultra Low Input.

The authors made TCR cDNA by 5'RACE template switching, adding a universal primer site and UMIs. TCRdb recomputed calls from the 5' RACE reads with MiXCR, one row per CDR3 protein. The sample lists about 220,000 distinct CDR3 sequences; 2.5% to 3.5% were seen once. Study results and limitations: The CD4 compartment and the CD8 compartment contained a small share of clonotypes in common. Reappearing after the booster were most of the clones from primary vaccination (roughly 96% CD4, 88% CD8).

Germline CDR1 is SGHKS and CDR2 is YYEKEE (reference sequence). V lost 1 base and J 0 bases, leaving 11 bases between the germline ends. This CDR3 is built from 15 residues. This clonotype came up a few times. Its antigen is not identified. This clonotype was obtained from a man aged 18 to 30 who received the YFV17D yellow fever vaccine. The rearrangement joins TRBV5-5 to TRBJ2-7; D gene ambiguous. Specimen: CD4+ T cells sorted from PBMCs, collected 10 days after the yellow fever booster vaccination. The CDR3 nucleotides read TGTGCCAGCAGCTTGACATCTAGTGCCTCCTACGAGCAGTACGTC. This sequence encodes CASSLTSSASYEQYV.